This entry concerns a single TCR beta chain. The data stem from a study of shared clonotypes between healthy human individuals. The CDR3 sequence is 13 residues long. Trimming took 6 bases from V and 6 from J, leaving 15 bases between them. Germline assignment: CDR1 MNHNY and CDR2 SVGAGI (reference sequence). The method was immunoSEQ multiplex PCR; TCRdb's version includes in-frame clones alone and lacks a portion of them. Among about 2 million clones listed, roughly 96% were seen once. Sequencing was performed on naive CD4+ T cells sorted from blood. Subset noted: CD45RA+ positively selected. This chain joins TRBV6-6 and TRBJ2-7, with D unresolved. This sequence originates from a man aged 18-30 years in good health. The DNA for the CDR3 is TGTGCCAGCAGCTCTCGAGGTTGGCTCGAGCAGTACTTC. Translated: CASSSRGWLEQYF.